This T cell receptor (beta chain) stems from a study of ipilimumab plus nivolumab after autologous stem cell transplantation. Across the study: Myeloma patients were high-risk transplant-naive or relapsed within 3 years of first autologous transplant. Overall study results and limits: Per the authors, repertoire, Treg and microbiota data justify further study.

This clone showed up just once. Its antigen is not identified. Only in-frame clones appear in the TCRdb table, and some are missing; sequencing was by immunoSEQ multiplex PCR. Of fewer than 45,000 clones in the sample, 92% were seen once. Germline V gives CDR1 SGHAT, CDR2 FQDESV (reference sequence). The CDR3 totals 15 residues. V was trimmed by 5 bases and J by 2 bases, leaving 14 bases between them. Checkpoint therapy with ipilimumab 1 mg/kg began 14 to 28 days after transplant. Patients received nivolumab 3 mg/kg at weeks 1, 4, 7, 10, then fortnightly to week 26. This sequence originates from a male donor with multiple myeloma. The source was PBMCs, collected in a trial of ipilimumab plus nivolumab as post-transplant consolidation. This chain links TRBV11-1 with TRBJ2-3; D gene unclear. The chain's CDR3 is CASSPQGSVTDTQYF. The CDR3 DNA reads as TGTGCCAGCAGCCCCCAAGGCAGCGTCACAGATACGCAGTATTTT.